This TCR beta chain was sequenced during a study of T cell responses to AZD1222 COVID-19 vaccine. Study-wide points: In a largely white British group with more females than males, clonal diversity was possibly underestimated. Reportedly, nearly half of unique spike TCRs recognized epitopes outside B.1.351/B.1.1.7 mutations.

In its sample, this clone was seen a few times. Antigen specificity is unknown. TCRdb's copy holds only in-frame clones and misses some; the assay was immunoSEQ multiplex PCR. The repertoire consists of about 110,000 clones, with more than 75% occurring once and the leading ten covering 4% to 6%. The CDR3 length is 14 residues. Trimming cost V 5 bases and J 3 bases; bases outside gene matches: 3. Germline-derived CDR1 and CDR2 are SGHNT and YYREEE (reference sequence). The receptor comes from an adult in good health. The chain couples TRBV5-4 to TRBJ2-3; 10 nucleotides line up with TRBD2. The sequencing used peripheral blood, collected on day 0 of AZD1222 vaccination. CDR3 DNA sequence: TGTGCCAGCAGTCGAGCGGGGGGGACAGATACGCAGTATTTT. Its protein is CASSRAGGTDTQYF.